The 8 T cell receptor beta chains below come from one sample, sequenced in a study of identical twins. MiXCR, run by TCRdb on the 5' RACE reads, gives a single entry per CDR3 protein. The repertoire consists of fewer than 900,000 distinct CDR3 sequences, with about 20% occurring once and the leading ten covering about an eighth. This sample was also put to use in a study of T cells expressing NK-cell markers.

Sequencing was done on a sample of PBMCs. These receptors came from a woman between 18 and 29 years old in good health.

Only a few counts were recorded for this clonotype. The genes are TRBV7-2 and TRBJ2-1; the D is unclear. Germline V gives CDR1 SGHTA, CDR2 FQGNSA. The CDR3 length is 15 residues. V lost 5 bases and J lost 5, with 16 bases in between. The CDR3 sequence: CASSPRPFWDNEQFF. DNA of the CDR3: TGTGCCAGCAGCCCCCGCCCCTTTTGGGACAATGAGCAGTTCTTC.

This clonotype was observed at least ten times. This chain joins TRBV12-3 or TRBV12-4 and TRBJ2-1, with D possibly TRBD1 on 6 matching bases. Trimming removed 1 base from V and 14 bases from J, with 9 bases in between. This CDR3 region has 11 residues. In nucleotides, the CDR3 is TGTGCCAGCAGTTTAGGGGCAGGGGAGTTCTTC. Protein product: CASSLGAGEFF.

This clonotype was counted many times. This chain links TRBV20-1 with TRBJ2-1; D not resolved. CDR3 length: 13 amino acids. The V and J ends lost 6 bases and 0 bases respectively, with 9 bases between them. Germline loops: CDR1 DFQATT, CDR2 SNEGSKA (reference sequence). The CDR3 DNA reads TGCAGTGCCCCTCGGAGCTCCTACAATGAGCAGTTCTTC. The encoded protein is CSAPRSSYNEQFF.

This chain joins TRBV20-1 and TRBJ2-7; D is possibly TRBD1 or TRBD2 (6 bases each). The V gene's germline CDR1 is DFQATT and CDR2 SNEGSKA (reference sequence). The CDR3 length is 10 residues. CDR3 protein: CKEGDYEQYF. The CDR3 region has the DNA TGCAAGGAGGGGGACTACGAGCAGTACTTC.

This clonotype occurred a few times. This sequence joins TRBV7-8 and TRBJ1-1, with D unresolved. From germline, CDR1 is SGHVS and CDR2 FQNEAQ. The V end lost 5 bases, the J end lost 2 bases, and 12 bases lay between the germline ends. CDR3 length: 14 amino acids. The CDR3 nucleotides read TGTGCCAGCAGCGAACAAGCGGCAAACACTGAAGCTTTCTTT. Protein sequence: CASSEQAANTEAFF.

This rearrangement joins TRBV3-1 to TRBJ1-1; 7 nucleotides line up with TRBD1. V lost 5 bases to trimming and J lost 8 bases; unmatched junction nucleotides: 17. The CDR3 contains 16 residues. Germline CDR1 reads LGHDT; CDR2 reads YNNKEL (reference sequence). The CDR3 DNA reads as TGTGCCAGCAGCTTTTTAGGGGGCACAGTATCGACGGAAGCTTTCTTT. Translation: CASSFLGGTVSTEAFF.

This chain connects TRBV27 to TRBJ1-1; D unclear. Germline V gene data show CDR1 as MNHEY and CDR2 as SMNVEV (reference sequence). V gave up 1 base and J gave up 0 bases, with 15 bases separating them. The CDR3 length is 17 residues. The CDR3 DNA reads TGTGCCAGCAGTTTATTGTCGAACGGCCGTTTGAACACTGAAGCTTTCTTT. This codes for CASSLLSNGRLNTEAFF.

This clonotype was found a few times. The chain employs TRBV12-3 or TRBV12-4 and TRBJ2-6; D unclear. V dropped 3 bases and J dropped 6 bases, with 3 bases sitting between them. This CDR3 spans 12 amino acids. The DNA of the CDR3 is TGTGCCAGCAGTTTGGAGGCCAACGTCCTGACTTTC. Encoded protein: CASSLEANVLTF.